One TCR beta chain is described in this entry. Libraries were prepared by immunoSEQ multiplex PCR; TCRdb keeps only in-frame clonotypes and omits some of them. This sample yields some 150,000 clones, of which roughly 84% are seen a single time; about 14% belongs to the top ten. Germline lookup yields CDR1 SGHRS and CDR2 YFSETQ. This CDR3 spans 16 amino acids. V shed 4 bases, J shed 0 bases, and the junction held 5 bases outside the gene matches. The data belong to a study of blood T cell repertoires in COVID-19. The receptor comes from a woman between 65 and 79 years old with COVID-19, enrolled during active disease. This sequence joins TRBV5-1 and TRBJ1-3; 9 bases map to TRBD1. Material for sequencing was peripheral blood. The CDR3 coding sequence is TGCGCCAGCAGCGTCTTGGGACAGGGCTCTGGAAACACCATATATTTT. This encodes CASSVLGQGSGNTIYF. The full variable domain, its missing parts supplied by reference TRBV5-1 and TRBJ1-3, is KAGVTQTPRYLIKTRGQQVTLSCSPISGHRSVSWYQQTPGQGLQFLFEYFSETQRNKGNFPGRFSGRQFSNSRSEMNVSTLELGDSALYLCASSVLGQGSGNTIYFGEGSWLTVV.